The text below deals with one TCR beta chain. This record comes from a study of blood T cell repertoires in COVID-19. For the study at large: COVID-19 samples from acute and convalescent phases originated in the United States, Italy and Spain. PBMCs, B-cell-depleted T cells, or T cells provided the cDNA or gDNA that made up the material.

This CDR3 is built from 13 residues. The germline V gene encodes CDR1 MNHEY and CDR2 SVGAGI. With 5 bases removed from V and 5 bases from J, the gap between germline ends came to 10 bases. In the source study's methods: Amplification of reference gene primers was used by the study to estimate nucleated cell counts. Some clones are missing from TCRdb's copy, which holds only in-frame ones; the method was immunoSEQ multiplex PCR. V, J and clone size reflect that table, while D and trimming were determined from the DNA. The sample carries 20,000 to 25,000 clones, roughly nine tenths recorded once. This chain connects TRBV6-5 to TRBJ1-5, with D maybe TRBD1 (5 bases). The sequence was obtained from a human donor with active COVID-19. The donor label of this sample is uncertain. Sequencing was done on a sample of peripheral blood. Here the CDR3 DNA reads TGTGCCAGCAGTCCGCCGGGGGATCAGCCCCAGCATTTT. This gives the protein CASSPPGDQPQHF.